The 30 T cell receptor beta chains below all came from one sample that was sequenced in a study of T cell changes during pregnancy in multiple sclerosis. Profiled with immunoSEQ multiplex PCR; TCRdb holds only in-frame clones, not every one. The profile covers roughly 80,000 clones, with about 91% appearing a single time and around 2.6% taken by the ten largest. Source: peripheral blood, taken before pregnancy. The receptors here all came from a female donor with multiple sclerosis, enrolled in a pregnancy study.

The genes are TRBV10-3 and TRBJ1-2, with 7 bases fitting TRBD1. Germline CDR1 ENHRY, CDR2 SYGVKD. Trimming at V came to 0 bases and at J to 4 bases, leaving 5 bases not matched to a gene. This CDR3 comprises 15 residues. CDR3 amino acids: CAISESHGQAYGYTF. The DNA for the CDR3 is TGTGCCATCAGTGAGTCTCATGGACAGGCCTATGGCTACACCTTC.

The J gene is TRBJ2-1, the V gene TRBV7-8; 7 bases are shared with TRBD2. V lost 5 bases, J lost 5 bases, and 9 bases stayed unmatched. Germline CDR1 is SGHVS and CDR2 is FQNEAQ. The CDR3 sequence is 15 residues long. CDR3 nucleotides: TGTGCCAGCAGCCCACTCGGGACTACGAACAATGAGCAGTTCTTC. This gives the protein CASSPLGTTNNEQFF.

This chain joins TRBV19 and TRBJ2-4; weak D call: TRBD1 (6 bases). Germline assignment: CDR1 LNHDA and CDR2 SQIVND (reference sequence). V was clipped by 1 base and J by 0 bases, with 16 bases between them. CDR3 length: 18 amino acids. The CDR3 DNA reads as TGTGCCAGTAGTATAGTTCGGCAGGGGATGTTAGCCAAAAACATTCAGTACTTC. This encodes CASSIVRQGMLAKNIQYF.

The rearrangement joins TRBV27 to TRBJ2-1; 10 nucleotides align to TRBD2. V gave up 2 bases and J gave up 9 bases; unmatched junction bases: 13. The CDR3 extends over 17 amino acids. The V gene's germline CDR1 is MNHEY and CDR2 SMNVEV (reference sequence). The CDR3 sequence is CASSLTGTSVIRGEQFF. As DNA, the CDR3 is TGTGCCAGCAGTTTAACCGGGACTAGCGTGATCCGTGGTGAGCAGTTCTTC.

This clone turned up a few times. V and J are TRBV6-1 and TRBJ2-2; TRBD2 is a possible D gene (5 bases). The V gene lost 7 bases and the J gene lost 5 bases, with 14 bases spanning the gap. The CDR3 length is 14 residues. The germline CDR1 and CDR2 sequences are MNHNS and SASEGT. The CDR3 is CASTESGETGELFF. The DNA for the CDR3 is TGTGCCAGCACCGAATCCGGGGAAACCGGGGAGCTGTTTTTT.

The rearrangement joins TRBV29-1 to TRBJ2-3; TRBD1 matches at 7 bases. Per the germline V gene, CDR1 is SQVTM and CDR2 is ANQGSEA. V trimming: 4 bases; J trimming: 0 bases; junction bases outside the gene matches: 4. The CDR3 runs to 14 residues. The CDR3 DNA reads as TGCAGCGTTGGACAGGGAAGAAGCACAGATACGCAGTATTTT. Translation: CSVGQGRSTDTQYF.

The CDR3 region has the DNA TGTGCCAGCAAACCCAGGAGGAGCTCCTACGAGCAGTACTTC. This translates into CASKPRRSSYEQYF. J is TRBJ2-7 and V is TRBV28, with D possibly being TRBD2 (5 bases). Trimming left V 7 bases short and J 0 bases short, with 13 bases between. Germline V gene data show CDR1 as MDHEN and CDR2 as SYDVKM. The CDR3 is 14 residues long.

About this clone: The DNA is left out, because the CDR3 cannot be placed on it with certainty; the CDR3 is given as TCRdb lists it. The gene calls are TRBV19 and TRBJ2-1; TRBD2 was called by the table and not checked on the DNA. CDR1 is LNHDA, CDR2 SQIVND, per germline (reference sequence). The CDR3 sequence runs 11 residues, both termini included. CDR3 region: CASKFGGGAFF.

The V and J genes are TRBV5-1 and TRBJ2-5; weak D call: TRBD2 (6 bases). The V end lost 1 base, the J end lost 3 bases, and 10 bases lay between the germline ends. The CDR3 length is 14 residues. Germline V lookup: CDR1 SGHRS, CDR2 YFSETQ. The CDR3 DNA follows: TGCGCCAGCAGCTTGTTCAGGGAGGAAGAGACCCAGTACTTC. Its translation is CASSLFREEETQYF.

CDR3 amino acids: CASSQDVAGSSTDTQYF. The CDR3 region has the DNA TGTGCCAGCAGCCAAGATGTGGCGGGGTCTAGCACAGATACGCAGTATTTT. The V gene is TRBV4-2, the J gene TRBJ2-3, with D possibly being TRBD2 (6 bases). Trimming left V 0 bases short and J 0 bases short, with 13 bases between. Germline V CDR1 and CDR2: LGHNA, YNFKEQ. The CDR3 runs to 17 residues.

The chain links TRBV27 to TRBJ2-1; 11 bases agree with TRBD2. Per germline, CDR1 MNHEY and CDR2 SMNVEV (reference sequence). There are 12 residues in the CDR3. The V and J ends lost 8 bases and 6 bases, in that order; junction bases with no gene match: 0. Here the CDR3 DNA reads TGTGCCAGCGGGACTAGCGGCAATGAGCAGTTCTTC. It encodes CASGTSGNEQFF.

This chain links TRBV28 with TRBJ1-5, with D possibly TRBD1 on 6 matching bases. Trimming left V 5 bases short and J 6 bases short, with 14 bases between. The germline V gene has CDR1 MDHEN and CDR2 SYDVKM. The CDR3 totals 14 residues. The CDR3 DNA reads TGTGCCAGCAGTGGGGGGGGCGTAGCTCAGCCCCAGCATTTT. This sequence encodes CASSGGGVAQPQHF.

The genes are TRBV6-1 and TRBJ1-2; no clear D. V lost 0 bases and J 8 bases, leaving 16 bases between the germline ends. This CDR3 comprises 15 residues. Germline loops: CDR1 MNHNS, CDR2 SASEGT. The CDR3 DNA is TGTGCCAGCAGTGAAGCCGGGATCCGTCCGGGCGGCTACACCTTC. Its translation: CASSEAGIRPGGYTF.

V is TRBV10-3 and J is TRBJ2-2, with 14 bases lining up with TRBD2. The CDR3 has 18 amino acids. The junction had 12 bases not matched to a gene; V was cut back by 6 bases and J by 6 bases. Germline V CDR1 and CDR2: ENHRY, SYGVKD. The CDR3 spells CAIRPLLGLAGEAGELFF. The CDR3, as DNA: TGTGCCATCAGACCGCTCCTGGGACTAGCGGGAGAGGCCGGGGAGCTGTTTTTT.

The V call is TRBV28, the J call TRBJ2-5, with TRBD1 matching 7 bases. V dropped 6 bases and J dropped 5; count of bases not matched to a gene: 21. This CDR3 has 18 amino acids. Germline CDR1 and CDR2: MDHEN and SYDVKM. DNA for the CDR3: TGTGCCAGCAGCTTGAGGGGGACAGCCCTTCCCTTAGGGGAGACCCAGTACTTC. It specifies CASSLRGTALPLGETQYF. Full variable domain (missing parts from reference TRBV28 and TRBJ2-5): DVKVTQSSRYLVKRTGEKVFLECVQDMDHENMFWYRQDPGLGLRLIYFSYDVKMKEKGDIPEGYSVSREKKERFSLILESASTNQTSMYLCASSLRGTALPLGETQYFGPGTRLLVL.

The rearrangement uses TRBV6-5 and TRBJ2-5; TRBD1 is a possible D gene (6 bases). This CDR3 region has 15 residues. V dropped 6 bases and J dropped 6 bases, with 20 bases sitting between them. From germline, CDR1 is MNHEY and CDR2 SVGAGI. The chain's CDR3 is CASRLGDTRGKTQYF. In nucleotides, the CDR3 is TGTGCCAGCAGGCTTGGGGACACCAGAGGCAAGACCCAGTACTTC.

This clone has only a few counts. This chain joins TRBV28 and TRBJ2-2, with 10 bases that match TRBD1. V shed 5 bases and J 6 bases; nucleotides not matched to a gene: 9. The CDR3 is 16 amino acids. Germline V gene data show CDR1 as MDHEN and CDR2 as SYDVKM. The CDR3 DNA is TGTGCCAGCAGTGAGTGGACAGGGGGAATCGCCGGGGAGCTGTTTTTT. Translating it yields CASSEWTGGIAGELFF.

The rearrangement links TRBV27 to TRBJ2-1; 14 bases are a match to TRBD2. Trimming at V came to 3 bases and at J to 7 bases, leaving 17 bases not matched to a gene. The CDR3 covers 20 residues. The germline CDR1 and CDR2 sequences are MNHEY and SMNVEV (reference sequence). CDR3 coding DNA: TGTGCCAGCAGTTTTTTCGGGGTCGCGGGACTAGCGGGAGCGGGGAATGAGCAGTTCTTC. Amino acids: CASSFFGVAGLAGAGNEQFF.

The CDR3 region is CASSTIGGKTDTQYF. DNA for the CDR3: TGCGCCAGCAGCACAATCGGGGGAAAGACAGATACGCAGTATTTT. This sequence joins TRBV5-1 and TRBJ2-3, with D possibly being TRBD2 (6 bases). The CDR3 loop spans 15 amino acids. V was trimmed by 4 bases and J by 3 bases, leaving 15 bases between them. CDR1 and CDR2 from the germline V gene are SGHRS and YFSETQ.

In nucleotides, the CDR3 is TGTGCCAGCAGAGGGGATGGACAGGGGGCTATTGGGGCCAACGTCCTGACTTTC. Translated, it gives CASRGDGQGAIGANVLTF. This sequence joins TRBV2 and TRBJ2-6; 11 nucleotides agree with TRBD1. V trimming: 6 bases; J trimming: 3 bases; junction bases outside the gene matches: 10. CDR1 and CDR2 (germline): SNHLY, FYNNEI. This CDR3 is 18 amino acids long. The variable domain in full, completed from reference TRBV2 and TRBJ2-6, reads EPEVTQTPSHQVTQMGQEVILRCVPISNHLYFYWYRQILGQKVEFLVSFYNNEISEKSEIFDDQFSVERPDGSNFTLKIRSTKLEDSAMYFCASRGDGQGAIGANVLTFGAGSRLTVL.

The chain carries TRBV19 and TRBJ2-5; perhaps TRBD2 as D (5 bases). The CDR3 has 17 residues. Germline V lookup: CDR1 LNHDA, CDR2 SQIVND (reference sequence). V gave up 3 bases and J gave up 3 bases, with 20 bases separating them. Here the CDR3 DNA reads TGTGCCAGTAGTATTTTACCGGACTCCTCGGCCGAAGAGACCCAGTACTTC. It encodes CASSILPDSSAEETQYF.

The rearrangement links TRBV28 to TRBJ2-2; maybe TRBD2 (6 bases). Germline V CDR1 and CDR2: MDHEN, SYDVKM. This CDR3 comprises 15 residues. Trimming pared 5 bases from V and 8 bases from J, leaving 18 bases between. The CDR3 DNA is TGTGCCAGCAGTAAAATACTAGCTTCAGGAGGGGAGCTGTTTTTT. Translating gives CASSKILASGGELFF.

The V call is TRBV19, the J call TRBJ1-2; tentatively, D is TRBD1 (5 bases). The length of the CDR3 is 13 residues. Germline V lookup: CDR1 LNHDA, CDR2 SQIVND (reference sequence). V was pared by 5 bases and J by 2 bases, with 9 bases between. CDR3 coding DNA: TGTGCCAGTAGTCCAGGGTACAACTATGGCTACACCTTC. Translating gives CASSPGYNYGYTF.

The chain has TRBV7-8 and TRBJ2-7, with D maybe TRBD2 (6 bases). Germline V gene sequence: CDR1 SGHVS, CDR2 FQNEAQ. CDR3 length equals 15 residues. V lost 5 bases and J 2 bases, leaving 16 bases between the germline ends. CDR3 loop: CASSLVAGTTYEQYF. For the CDR3, the DNA is TGTGCCAGCAGCCTAGTGGCGGGAACCACCTACGAGCAGTACTTC.

This sequence joins TRBV6-1 and TRBJ2-1, with D maybe TRBD1 (6 bases). CDR1 is MNHNS and CDR2 is SASEGT in the germline V gene. The CDR3 consists of 18 residues. Between the trimmed V and J ends, which lost 1 base and 2 bases, there was a span of 18 bases. Written as DNA, the CDR3 is TGTGCCAGCAGTGAAGGGGGGACGGGGTGGGGGCCCTACAATGAGCAGTTCTTC. Amino acids: CASSEGGTGWGPYNEQFF.

The chain combines TRBV7-3 with TRBJ2-1; 11 bases fit TRBD1. Unmatched junction bases numbered 6, after V lost 4 bases and J lost 7 bases. Germline V gene data show CDR1 as SGHTA and CDR2 as FQGTGA. CDR3 size: 15 residues. CDR3 coding DNA: TGTGCCAGCAGCTCTTCGGGACAGGGGGTAAATGAGCAGTTCTTC. Translated, it gives CASSSSGQGVNEQFF. Together with reference TRBV7-3 and TRBJ2-1, the CDR3 gives the full variable domain: GAGVSQTPSNKVTEKGKYVELRCDPISGHTALYWYRQSLGQGPEFLIYFQGTGAADDSGLPNDRFFAVRPEGSVSTLKIQRTERGDSAVYLCASSSSGQGVNEQFFGPGTRLTVL.

CDR3 amino acids: CASSWGQGQNTEAFF. CDR3 bases: TGTGCCAGCAGCTGGGGACAGGGTCAGAACACTGAAGCTTTCTTT. The rearrangement uses TRBV5-6 and TRBJ1-1; 9 nucleotides line up with TRBD1. The germline V gene encodes CDR1 SGHDT and CDR2 YYEEEE. This CDR3 spans 15 amino acids. V dropped 3 bases and J dropped 1; count of bases not matched to a gene: 4. Full variable domain (rest looked up from reference TRBV5-6 and TRBJ1-1): DAGVTQSPTHLIKTRGQQVTLRCSPKSGHDTVSWYQQALGQGPQFIFQYYEEEERQRGNFPDRFSGHQFPNYSSELNVNALLLGDSALYLCASSWGQGQNTEAFFGQGTRLTVV.

The chain has TRBV6-5 and TRBJ2-7, with TRBD1 identical over 8 bases. Germline CDR1 is MNHEY and CDR2 is SVGAGI. The CDR3 consists of 13 residues. J lost 4 bases, V lost 5 bases, and 4 bases had no gene match. The CDR3 spells CASSRTGFYEQYF. The CDR3 DNA reads as TGTGCCAGCAGTAGGACAGGGTTTTACGAGCAGTACTTC.

The chain is built from TRBV6-1 and TRBJ2-2, with 10 bases fitting TRBD1. The CDR3 length is 15 residues. Trimming cost V 7 bases and J 5 bases; bases outside gene matches: 7. Germline CDR1 MNHNS, CDR2 SASEGT. The CDR3: CASTLWDRGTGELFF. DNA for the CDR3: TGTGCCAGCACCCTTTGGGACAGGGGAACCGGGGAGCTGTTTTTT.

The chain employs TRBV5-8 and TRBJ2-3; D is perhaps TRBD2 (5 bases). Between the trimmed V and J ends, which lost 2 bases and 5 bases, there was a span of 18 bases. The germline V gene has CDR1 SGHTS and CDR2 YDEGEE. The CDR3 runs to 16 residues. The DNA of the CDR3 is TGTGCCAGCAGCTTTAAATCGACGGGCCGGGGAGATACGCAGTATTTT. This translates into CASSFKSTGRGDTQYF.